Given below is one T cell receptor beta chain in context. These data belong to a study of blood T cell repertoires in COVID-19. At the level of the study: T cells, B-cell-depleted T cells, or PBMCs supplied cDNA or gDNA.

V lost 0 bases and J 4 bases, leaving 12 bases between the germline ends. Germline CDR1 and CDR2: GTSNPN and SVGIG (reference sequence). The CDR3 has 14 residues. Clones were read by immunoSEQ multiplex PCR, and TCRdb kept only the in-frame ones, dropping some. The table lists about 60,000 clones, around 92% of them singletons, with approximately 2.3% in the top ten. The material sequenced was peripheral blood. The chain links TRBV30 to TRBJ1-2; D not certain. This clonotype was obtained from a man aged 55-75 years with acute or convalescent COVID-19. The CDR3 DNA sequence: TGTGCCTGGAGTGTTGGCGACAATGGCTATGGCTACACCTTC. Its protein is CAWSVGDNGYGYTF.